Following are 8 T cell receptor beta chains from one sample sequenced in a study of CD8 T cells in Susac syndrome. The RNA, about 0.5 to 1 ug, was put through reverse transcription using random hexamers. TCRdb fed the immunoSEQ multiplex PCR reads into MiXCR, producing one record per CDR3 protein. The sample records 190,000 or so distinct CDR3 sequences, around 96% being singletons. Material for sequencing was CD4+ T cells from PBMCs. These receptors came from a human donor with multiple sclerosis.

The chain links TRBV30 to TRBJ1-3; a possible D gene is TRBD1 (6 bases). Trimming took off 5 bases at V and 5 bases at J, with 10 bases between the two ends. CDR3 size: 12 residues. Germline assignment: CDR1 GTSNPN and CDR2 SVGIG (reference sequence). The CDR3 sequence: CAWGGGRNTIYF. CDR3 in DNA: TGTGCCTGGGGAGGGGGAAGAAACACCATATATTTT.

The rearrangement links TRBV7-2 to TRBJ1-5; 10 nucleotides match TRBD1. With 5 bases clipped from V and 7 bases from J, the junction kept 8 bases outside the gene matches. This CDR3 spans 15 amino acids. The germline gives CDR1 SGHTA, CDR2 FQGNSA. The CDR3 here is CASSPYGTGEQPQHF. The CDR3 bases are TGTGCCAGCAGCCCATACGGGACAGGGGAACAGCCCCAGCATTTT.

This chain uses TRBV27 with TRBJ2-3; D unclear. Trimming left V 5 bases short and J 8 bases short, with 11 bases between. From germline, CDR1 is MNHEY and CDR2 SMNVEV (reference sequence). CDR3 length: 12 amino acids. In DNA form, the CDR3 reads TGTGCCAGCAGTCCACACCTGGGTACGCAGTATTTT. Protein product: CASSPHLGTQYF.

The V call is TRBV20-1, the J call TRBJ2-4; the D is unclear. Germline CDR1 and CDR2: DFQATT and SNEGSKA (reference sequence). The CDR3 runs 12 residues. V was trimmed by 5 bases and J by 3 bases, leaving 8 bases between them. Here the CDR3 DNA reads TGCAGTGCTGAGGCGATCAAAAACATTCAGTACTTC. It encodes CSAEAIKNIQYF.

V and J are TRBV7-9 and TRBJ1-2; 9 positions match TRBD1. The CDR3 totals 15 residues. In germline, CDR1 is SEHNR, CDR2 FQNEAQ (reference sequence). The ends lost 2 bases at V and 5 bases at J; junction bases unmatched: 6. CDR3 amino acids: CASSLNTGQGYGYTF. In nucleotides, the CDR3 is TGTGCCAGCAGCTTAAACACGGGACAGGGATATGGCTACACCTTC. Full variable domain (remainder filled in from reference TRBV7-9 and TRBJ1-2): DTGVSQNPRHKITKRGQNVTFRCDPISEHNRLYWYRQTLGQGPEFLTYFQNEAQLEKSRLLSDRFSAERPKGSFSTLEIQRTEQGDSAMYLCASSLNTGQGYGYTFGSGTRLTVV.

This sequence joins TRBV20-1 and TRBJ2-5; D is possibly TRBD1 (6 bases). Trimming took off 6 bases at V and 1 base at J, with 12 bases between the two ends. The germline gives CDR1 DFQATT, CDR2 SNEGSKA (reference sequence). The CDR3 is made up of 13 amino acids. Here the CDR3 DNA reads TGCAGTGCCCCAGGGACACCCCAAGAGACCCAGTACTTC. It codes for CSAPGTPQETQYF.

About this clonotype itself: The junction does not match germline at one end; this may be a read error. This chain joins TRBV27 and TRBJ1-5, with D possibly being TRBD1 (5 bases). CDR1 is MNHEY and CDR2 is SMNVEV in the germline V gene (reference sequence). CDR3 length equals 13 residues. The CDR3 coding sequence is TGTGCCAGCAGTTTTCAGGGCAACCAGCCCCAGCATTTT. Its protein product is CASSFQGNQPQHF.

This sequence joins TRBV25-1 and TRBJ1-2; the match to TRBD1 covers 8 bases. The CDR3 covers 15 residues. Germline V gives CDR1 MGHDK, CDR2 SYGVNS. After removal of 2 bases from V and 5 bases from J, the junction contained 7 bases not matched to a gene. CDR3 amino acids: CASSEAGTGIYGYTF. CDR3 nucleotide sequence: TGTGCCAGCAGTGAAGCCGGGACAGGAATTTATGGCTACACCTTC.